The 18 T cell receptor beta chains presented below share a single source sample, sequenced in a study of CD8 T cells in ankylosing spondylitis. Their specific antigens are unknown. Study findings and constraints: Made up of fewer than 10 highly homologous variants, a TCR beta motif appeared characteristic of ankylosing spondylitis blood.

From the 5' RACE reads, TCRdb called clonotypes with MiXCR, one entry per CDR3 protein. The sample holds about 390,000 distinct CDR3 sequences; about a fifth are singletons and the top ten take approximately 16%. The material sequenced was blood, either unsorted or a sorted T cell fraction (not recorded which). The receptor source for this set is a male donor with ankylosing spondylitis.

V gene TRBV6-5 combines with J gene TRBJ1-3; D not certain. The CDR3 has 17 amino acids. V was clipped by 2 bases and J by 0 bases, with 14 bases between them. Germline CDR1 reads MNHEY; CDR2 reads SVGAGI. CDR3 sequence (DNA): TGTGCCAGCAGTTACGGGGTTCTAGGCAGCTCTGGAAACACCATATATTTT. The encoded protein is CASSYGVLGSSGNTIYF.

The sample holds many counts of this clonotype. The V and J genes are TRBV29-1 and TRBJ2-1, with 10 bases lining up with TRBD2. Unmatched junction bases numbered 16, after V lost 6 bases and J lost 8 bases. The CDR3 covers 16 residues. Germline CDR1 is SQVTM and CDR2 is ANQGSEA. The CDR3 sequence: CSVASGRAGSVHEQFF. Written as DNA, the CDR3 is TGCAGCGTCGCCAGCGGGAGGGCCGGGTCCGTGCATGAGCAGTTCTTC.

This clonotype was seen at least ten times. The J gene is TRBJ2-3, the V gene TRBV5-1; TRBD2 might be the D (5 bases). V was pared by 2 bases and J by 2 bases, with 12 bases between. The CDR3 runs 15 residues. The germline CDR1 and CDR2 sequences are SGHRS and YFSETQ. CDR3 in DNA: TGCGCCAGCAGCTTAACAACGGGGATCACAGATACGCAGTATTTT. As protein: CASSLTTGITDTQYF.

The chain combines TRBV25-1 with TRBJ2-7; unclear D gene. The CDR3 loop spans 12 amino acids. Germline assignment: CDR1 MGHDK and CDR2 SYGVNS. Trimming pared 3 bases from V and 6 bases from J, leaving 9 bases between. CDR3 DNA: TGTGCCAGCAGTGATCTCATACGCGAGCAGTACTTC. This encodes CASSDLIREQYF.

The genes are TRBV7-3 and TRBJ2-7; D perhaps matches TRBD2 (5 bases). From germline, CDR1 is SGHTA and CDR2 FQGTGA. This CDR3 region has 16 residues. V lost 1 base and J lost 5, with 18 bases in between. CDR3: CASSLRTGSAIHEQYF. The CDR3 DNA follows: TGTGCCAGCAGCTTAAGGACGGGGTCGGCTATCCACGAGCAGTACTTC.

This clonotype was recorded a few times. This chain joins TRBV29-1 and TRBJ2-5; the D gene is possibly TRBD2 (6 bases). V lost 3 bases and J 5 bases, leaving 13 bases between the germline ends. CDR1 is SQVTM and CDR2 is ANQGSEA in the germline V gene. This CDR3 is built from 13 residues. The CDR3 coding sequence is TGCAGCGTTGAGAATACCCGGGGGGAGACCCAGTACTTC. Its translation: CSVENTRGETQYF.

This clonotype came up many times. The rearrangement uses TRBV29-1 and TRBJ1-6, with a possible D match to TRBD1 (6 bases). Germline assignment: CDR1 SQVTM and CDR2 ANQGSEA. Trimming cost V 8 bases and J 9 bases, with 20 bases left between them. The CDR3 is 14 residues long. The CDR3 DNA reads as TGCAGCACCGAGAAGGGGGTCGGACGTTCACCCCTCCACTTT. Its protein product is CSTEKGVGRSPLHF.

The chain couples TRBV12-3 or TRBV12-4 to TRBJ2-7; the D gene could be TRBD1 or TRBD2 (6 bases each). The CDR3 consists of 15 residues. Deletions cut 2 bases from V and 3 bases from J, with 14 bases between. CDR3 protein: CASSLRRGGNYEQYF. The CDR3 region has the DNA TGTGCCAGCAGTTTAAGGAGAGGGGGGAACTACGAGCAGTACTTC.

J is TRBJ1-4 and V is TRBV28; no definite D call. The germline V gene encodes CDR1 MDHEN and CDR2 SYDVKM. V lost 5 bases and J lost 5, with 12 bases in between. This CDR3 has 14 amino acids. The CDR3 protein is CASSGDELNEKLFF. CDR3 DNA: TGTGCCAGCAGTGGAGATGAGCTAAATGAAAAACTGTTTTTT.

This clonotype was seen at least ten times. The chain links TRBV7-8 to TRBJ2-1, with a weak D call TRBD2 (6 bases). Germline V gene data show CDR1 as SGHVS and CDR2 as FQNEAQ. The CDR3 has 11 residues. V gave up 5 bases and J gave up 9 bases, with 8 bases separating them. The CDR3 protein is CASSLTSEQFF. The CDR3 DNA follows: TGTGCCAGCAGCCTGACTAGTGAGCAGTTCTTC.

This chain connects TRBV13 to TRBJ2-1, with 9 bases matching TRBD2. The V gene end was trimmed by 5 bases and the J gene end by 3 bases; junction bases not matched to a gene: 14. The CDR3 contains 18 residues. Germline V CDR1 and CDR2: PRHDT, FYEKMQ (reference sequence). The CDR3 is CASSAIDPREGRYNEQFF. CDR3 nucleotide sequence: TGTGCCAGCAGCGCCATAGACCCGCGGGAGGGCCGCTACAATGAGCAGTTCTTC.

This clonotype was detected a few times. The chain joins TRBV6-5 to TRBJ1-1; 7 bases fit TRBD1. The CDR3 totals 19 residues. Germline V lookup: CDR1 MNHEY, CDR2 SVGAGI. The V gene end was trimmed by 0 bases and the J gene end by 6 bases; junction bases not matched to a gene: 19. The CDR3 coding sequence is TGTGCCAGCAGTTACTCTTACAGGGGAATTGGGGGACGGTCACCTGAAGCTTTCTTT. It specifies CASSYSYRGIGGRSPEAFF.

The sample holds a few counts of this clonotype. This chain connects TRBV20-1 to TRBJ2-3, with D perhaps matching TRBD2 (5 bases). Trimming pared 6 bases from V and 4 bases from J, leaving 17 bases between. This CDR3 is 14 amino acids long. The germline CDR1 and CDR2 sequences are DFQATT and SNEGSKA (reference sequence). CDR3 bases: TGCAGTGCCCCTTCCTCCCCCGGGGCAGATACGCAGTATTTT. The encoded protein is CSAPSSPGADTQYF.

This clonotype was found a few times. The chain joins TRBV14 to TRBJ2-3; D is perhaps TRBD1 or TRBD2 (5 bases each). Trimming pared 3 bases from V and 3 bases from J, leaving 7 bases between. There are 13 residues in the CDR3. Germline lookup yields CDR1 SGHDN and CDR2 FVKESK. The DNA for the CDR3 is TGTGCCAGCAGCCAGGGGGTTACAGATACGCAGTATTTT. Its protein product is CASSQGVTDTQYF.

This clonotype was recorded at least ten times. The chain's CDR3 is CSVGGAATGELFF. The CDR3 DNA reads TGCAGCGTTGGGGGCGCGGCCACCGGGGAGCTGTTTTTT. The rearrangement uses TRBV29-1 and TRBJ2-2, with D maybe TRBD1 (5 bases). V was shortened by 4 bases and J by 4 bases, with 10 bases between the two germline ends. The CDR3 totals 13 residues. Germline values: CDR1 SQVTM, CDR2 ANQGSEA.

This rearrangement joins TRBV20-1 to TRBJ1-1; TRBD1 is a possible D gene (5 bases). Germline loops: CDR1 DFQATT, CDR2 SNEGSKA (reference sequence). CDR3 length: 14 amino acids. CDR3 protein: CQTFSRGFGTEAFF. The CDR3, as DNA: TGCCAAACCTTTTCGAGGGGTTTTGGCACTGAAGCTTTCTTT.

This clonotype was observed a few times. V gene TRBV19 combines with J gene TRBJ1-5; the D is unclear. The CDR3 contains 18 residues. Germline-derived CDR1 and CDR2 are LNHDA and SQIVND (reference sequence). V was trimmed by 3 bases and J by 0 bases, leaving 18 bases between them. CDR3 amino acids: CASSMGALSLYSNQPQHF. The CDR3 DNA sequence: TGTGCCAGTAGTATGGGAGCGCTATCCCTATATAGCAATCAGCCCCAGCATTTT.

The V gene is TRBV2, the J gene TRBJ2-5; 7 bases agree with TRBD1. The junction had 8 bases not matched to a gene; V was cut back by 3 bases and J by 1 base. Germline V CDR1 and CDR2: SNHLY, FYNNEI. The CDR3 contains 16 residues. The CDR3 loop reads CASSDTGQPFQETQYF. CDR3 nucleotide sequence: TGTGCCAGCAGTGACACGGGACAGCCCTTCCAAGAGACCCAGTACTTC. Together with reference TRBV2 and TRBJ2-5, the CDR3 gives the full variable domain: EPEVTQTPSHQVTQMGQEVILRCVPISNHLYFYWYRQILGQKVEFLVSFYNNEISEKSEIFDDQFSVERPDGSNFTLKIRSTKLEDSAMYFCASSDTGQPFQETQYFGPGTRLLVL.